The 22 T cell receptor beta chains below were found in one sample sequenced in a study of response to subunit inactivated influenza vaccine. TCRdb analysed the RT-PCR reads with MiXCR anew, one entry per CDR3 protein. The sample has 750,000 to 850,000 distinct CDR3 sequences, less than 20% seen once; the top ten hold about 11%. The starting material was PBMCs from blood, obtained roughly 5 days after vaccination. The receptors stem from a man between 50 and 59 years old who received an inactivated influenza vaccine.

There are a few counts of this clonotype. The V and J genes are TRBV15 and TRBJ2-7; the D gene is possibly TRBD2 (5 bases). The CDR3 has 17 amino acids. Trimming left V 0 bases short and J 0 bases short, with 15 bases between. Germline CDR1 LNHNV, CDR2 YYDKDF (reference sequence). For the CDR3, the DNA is TGTGCCACCAGCAGAGATCTTACTAGTACGGTCTCCTACGAGCAGTACTTC. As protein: CATSRDLTSTVSYEQYF.

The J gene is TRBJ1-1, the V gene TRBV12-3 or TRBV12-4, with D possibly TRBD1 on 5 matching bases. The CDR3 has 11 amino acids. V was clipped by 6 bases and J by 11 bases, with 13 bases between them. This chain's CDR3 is CASRQWGEAFF. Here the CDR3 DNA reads TGTGCCAGCAGACAATGGGGGGAGGCTTTCTTT.

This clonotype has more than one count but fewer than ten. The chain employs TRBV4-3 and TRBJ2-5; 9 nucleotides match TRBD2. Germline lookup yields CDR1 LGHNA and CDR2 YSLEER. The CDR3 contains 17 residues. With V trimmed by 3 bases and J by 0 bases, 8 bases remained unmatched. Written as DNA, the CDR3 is TGCGCCAGCAGCCAGGACCCTAGCGGGGCGTACCAAGAGACCCAGTACTTC. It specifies CASSQDPSGAYQETQYF.

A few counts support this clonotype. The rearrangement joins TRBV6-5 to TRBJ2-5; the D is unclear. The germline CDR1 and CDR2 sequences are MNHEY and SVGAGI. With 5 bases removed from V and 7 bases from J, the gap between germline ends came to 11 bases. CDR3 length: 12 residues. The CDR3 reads CASSILSGTQYF. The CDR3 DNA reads TGTGCCAGCAGTATACTAAGTGGGACCCAGTACTTC.

The CDR3 region has the DNA TGCAGTGCTAGCGGCTACTTTTGGGAGGGCCCTAGCACAGATACGCAGTATTTT. It encodes CSASGYFWEGPSTDTQYF. The chain links TRBV20-1 to TRBJ2-3, with 7 bases aligning to TRBD2. In germline, CDR1 is DFQATT, CDR2 SNEGSKA (reference sequence). The CDR3 spans 18 residues. J lost 0 bases, V lost 3 bases, and 15 bases had no gene match.

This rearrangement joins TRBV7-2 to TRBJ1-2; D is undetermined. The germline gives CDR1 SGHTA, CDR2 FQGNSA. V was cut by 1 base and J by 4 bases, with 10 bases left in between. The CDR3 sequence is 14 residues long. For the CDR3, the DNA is TGTGCCAGCAGCTTAGGTGGGAGTAGCTATGGCTACACCTTC. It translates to CASSLGGSSYGYTF.

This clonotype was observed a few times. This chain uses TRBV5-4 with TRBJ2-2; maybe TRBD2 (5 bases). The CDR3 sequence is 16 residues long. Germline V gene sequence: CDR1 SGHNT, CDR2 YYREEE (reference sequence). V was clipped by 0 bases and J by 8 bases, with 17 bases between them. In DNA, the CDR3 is TGTGCCAGCAGCTTGGCGGGATCGTACTATATTGGGGAGCTGTTTTTT. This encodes CASSLAGSYYIGELFF.

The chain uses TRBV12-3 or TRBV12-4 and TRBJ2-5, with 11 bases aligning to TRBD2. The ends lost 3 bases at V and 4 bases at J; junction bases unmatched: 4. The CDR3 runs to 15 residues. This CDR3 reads CASSLGLAASETQYF. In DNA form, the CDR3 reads TGTGCCAGCAGTTTGGGACTAGCGGCCTCAGAGACCCAGTACTTC.

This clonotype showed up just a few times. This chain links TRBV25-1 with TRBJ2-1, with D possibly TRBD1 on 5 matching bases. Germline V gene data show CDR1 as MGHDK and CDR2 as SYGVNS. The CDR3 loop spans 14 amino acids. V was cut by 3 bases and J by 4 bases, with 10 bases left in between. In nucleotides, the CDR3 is TGTGCCAGCAGTGATTCAGGGTCGTACAATGAGCAGTTCTTC. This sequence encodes CASSDSGSYNEQFF.

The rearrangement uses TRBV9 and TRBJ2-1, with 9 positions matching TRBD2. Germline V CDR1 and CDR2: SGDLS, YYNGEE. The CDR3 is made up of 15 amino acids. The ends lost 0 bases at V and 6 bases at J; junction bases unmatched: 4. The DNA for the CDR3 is TGTGCCAGCAGCGTAGGAGGCGGGAGGGCCAATGAGCAGTTCTTC. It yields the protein CASSVGGGRANEQFF.

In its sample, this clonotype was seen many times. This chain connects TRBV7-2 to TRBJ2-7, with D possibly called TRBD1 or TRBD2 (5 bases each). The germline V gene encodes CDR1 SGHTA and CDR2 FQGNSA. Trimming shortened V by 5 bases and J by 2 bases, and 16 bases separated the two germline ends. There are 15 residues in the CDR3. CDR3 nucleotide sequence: TGTGCCAGCAGCCGTATCCGGGACGTCACCTACGAGCAGTACTTC. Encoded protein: CASSRIRDVTYEQYF.

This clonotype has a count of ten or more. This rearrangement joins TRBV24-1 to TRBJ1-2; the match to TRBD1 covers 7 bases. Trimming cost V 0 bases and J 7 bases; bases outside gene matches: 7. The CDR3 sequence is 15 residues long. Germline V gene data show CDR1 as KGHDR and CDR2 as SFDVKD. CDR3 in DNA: TGTGCCACCAGTGATTTGAGGACAGGACCTGGTGGCTACACCTTC. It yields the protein CATSDLRTGPGGYTF.

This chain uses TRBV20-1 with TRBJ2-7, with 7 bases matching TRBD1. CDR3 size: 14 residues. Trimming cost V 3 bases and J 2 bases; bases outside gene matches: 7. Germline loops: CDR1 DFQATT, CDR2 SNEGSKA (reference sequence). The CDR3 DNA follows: TGCAGTGCTAGCAATAGACAGGGAGCCTACGAGCAGTACTTC. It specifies CSASNRQGAYEQYF.

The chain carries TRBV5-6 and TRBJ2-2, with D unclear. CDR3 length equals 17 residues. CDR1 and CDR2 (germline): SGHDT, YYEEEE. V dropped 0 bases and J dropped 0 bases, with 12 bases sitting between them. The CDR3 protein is CASSLVSLNPNTGELFF. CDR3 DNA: TGTGCCAGCAGCTTGGTTTCCCTTAACCCGAACACCGGGGAGCTGTTTTTT.

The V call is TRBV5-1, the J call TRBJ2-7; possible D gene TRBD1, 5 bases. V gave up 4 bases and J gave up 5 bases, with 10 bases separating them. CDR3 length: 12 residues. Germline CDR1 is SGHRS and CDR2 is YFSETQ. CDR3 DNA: TGCGCCAGCAGCCAGGGTTGGAACGAGCAGTACTTC. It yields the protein CASSQGWNEQYF.

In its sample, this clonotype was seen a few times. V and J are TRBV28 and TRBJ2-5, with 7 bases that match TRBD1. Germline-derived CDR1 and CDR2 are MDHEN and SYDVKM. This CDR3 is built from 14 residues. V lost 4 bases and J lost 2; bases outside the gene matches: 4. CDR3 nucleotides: TGTGCCAGCAGTTCACCGGACAGGCAAGAGACCCAGTACTTC. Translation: CASSSPDRQETQYF.

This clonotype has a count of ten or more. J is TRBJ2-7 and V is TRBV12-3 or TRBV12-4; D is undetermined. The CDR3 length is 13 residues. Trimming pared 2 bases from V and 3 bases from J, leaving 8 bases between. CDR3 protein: CASSLSELYEQYF. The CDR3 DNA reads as TGTGCCAGCAGTTTAAGCGAGCTCTACGAGCAGTACTTC.

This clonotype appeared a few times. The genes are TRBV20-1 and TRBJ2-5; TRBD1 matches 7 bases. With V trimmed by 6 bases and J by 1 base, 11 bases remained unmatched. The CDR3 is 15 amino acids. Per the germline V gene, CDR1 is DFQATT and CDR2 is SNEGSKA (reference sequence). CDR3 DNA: TGCAGTGCCAGGGCCGGGACAGCAGTCCAAGAGACCCAGTACTTC. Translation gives CSARAGTAVQETQYF.

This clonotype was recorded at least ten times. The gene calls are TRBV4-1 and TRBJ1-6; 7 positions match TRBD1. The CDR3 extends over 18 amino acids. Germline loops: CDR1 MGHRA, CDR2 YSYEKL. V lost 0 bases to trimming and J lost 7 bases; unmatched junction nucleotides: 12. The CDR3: CASSQEVRQGLRNSPLHF. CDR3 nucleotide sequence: TGCGCCAGCAGCCAAGAGGTCAGACAGGGCTTACGGAATTCACCCCTCCACTTT.

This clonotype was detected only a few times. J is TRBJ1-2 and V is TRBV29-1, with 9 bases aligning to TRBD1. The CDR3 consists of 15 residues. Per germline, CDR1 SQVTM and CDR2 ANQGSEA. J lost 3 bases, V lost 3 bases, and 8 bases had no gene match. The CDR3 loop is CSVDQTGGLYYGYTF. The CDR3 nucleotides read TGCAGCGTTGACCAGACAGGGGGGTTGTACTATGGCTACACCTTC.

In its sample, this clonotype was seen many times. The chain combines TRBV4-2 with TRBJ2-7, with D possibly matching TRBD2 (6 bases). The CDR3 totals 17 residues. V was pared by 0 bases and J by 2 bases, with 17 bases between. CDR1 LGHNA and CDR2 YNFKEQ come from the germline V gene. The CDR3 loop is CASSQDRRAGRPYEQYF. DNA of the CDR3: TGTGCCAGCAGCCAAGATAGACGGGCGGGGCGACCCTACGAGCAGTACTTC.

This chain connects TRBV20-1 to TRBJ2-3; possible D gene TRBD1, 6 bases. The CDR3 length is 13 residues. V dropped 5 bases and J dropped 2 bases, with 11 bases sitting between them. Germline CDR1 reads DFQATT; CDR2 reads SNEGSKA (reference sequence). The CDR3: CSAPQGPTDTQYF. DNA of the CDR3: TGCAGTGCTCCACAGGGCCCCACAGATACGCAGTATTTT.